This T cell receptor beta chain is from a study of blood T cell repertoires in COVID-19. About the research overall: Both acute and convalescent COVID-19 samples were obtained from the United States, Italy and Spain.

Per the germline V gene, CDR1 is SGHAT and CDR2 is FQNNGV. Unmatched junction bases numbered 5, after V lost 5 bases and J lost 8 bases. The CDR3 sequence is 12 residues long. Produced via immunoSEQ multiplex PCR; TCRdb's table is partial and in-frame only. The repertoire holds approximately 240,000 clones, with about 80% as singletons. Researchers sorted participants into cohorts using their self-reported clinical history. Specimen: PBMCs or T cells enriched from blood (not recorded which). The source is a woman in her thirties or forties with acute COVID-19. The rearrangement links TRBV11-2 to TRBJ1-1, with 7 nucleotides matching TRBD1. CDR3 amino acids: CASSLGGWEAFF. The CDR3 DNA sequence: TGTGCCAGCAGCCTAGGGGGCTGGGAAGCTTTCTTT.